These 32 T cell receptor beta chains were sequenced from one sample in a study of T cells expressing NK-cell markers. Using the 5' RACE reads, TCRdb records one entry per CDR3 protein without DNA. The sample totals roughly 380,000 distinct CDR3 sequences; its top ten clones hold 5.2%. Sequencing used blood T cells: a sorted CD56 or NKG2C T cell subset, CD4+ or CD8+ T cells, or bulk PBMC T cells (not recorded which). The receptors were sampled from a man between 18 and 69 years old in good health.

The chain joins TRBV15 to TRBJ2-2. Germline CDR1 and CDR2: LNHNV and YYDKDF (reference sequence). The CDR3 has 15 residues. The CDR3 sequence is CATSRDYSNTGELFF.

The chain combines TRBV6-5 with TRBJ1-4; the TRBD1 assignment by TCRdb is unverifiable without DNA. The CDR3 has 15 residues. Germline CDR1 MNHEY, CDR2 SVGAGI. CDR3 residues: CASSYSRQANEKLFF.

The J gene is TRBJ1-1, the V gene TRBV20-1; TCRdb reports TRBD1, a call that lacks DNA to check it against. Germline values: CDR1 DFQATT, CDR2 SNEGSKA (reference sequence). CDR3 length: 15 amino acids. Here the CDR3 reads CSASYRQGSNTEAFF.

The chain joins TRBV12-5 to TRBJ2-2; TCRdb indicates TRBD2, and absent DNA this call remains unverified. Germline CDR1 and CDR2: LGHNT and FRNRAP. The CDR3 runs 16 residues. CDR3 residues: CASGPWTGGAGELFFF.

This sequence joins TRBV7-9 and TRBJ2-7; without DNA, the TCRdb call of TRBD2 cannot be checked. The CDR3 loop spans 17 amino acids. Germline V gene sequence: CDR1 SEHNR, CDR2 FQNEAQ (reference sequence). The CDR3 region is CASSVGLAGAISYEQYF.

This chain uses TRBV11-2 with TRBJ1-2. Germline V gene lookup returns CDR1 SGHAT and CDR2 FQNNGV. The CDR3 covers 12 residues. The CDR3 reads CASSSGGDGYTF.

The genes are TRBV2 and TRBJ2-5. The CDR3 is made up of 14 amino acids. Germline CDR1 reads SNHLY; CDR2 reads FYNNEI. CDR3 residues: CASSRSSSQETQYF.

The rearrangement joins TRBV11-2 to TRBJ2-5; TCRdb lists TRBD2, though no DNA is available to test this call. The germline V gene has CDR1 SGHAT and CDR2 FQNNGV. The CDR3 extends over 16 amino acids. The CDR3 loop is CASSFTSGVVSETQYF.

V is TRBV11-2 and J is TRBJ2-1; no DNA is available, so the TRBD1 call from TCRdb remains unchecked. This CDR3 spans 16 amino acids. In germline, CDR1 is SGHAT, CDR2 FQNNGV. CDR3 residues: CASSQLGRTAYNEQFF.

The CDR3 sequence is CATSRDTLAGGWNEQFF. This chain joins TRBV15 and TRBJ2-1; with no DNA, the TCRdb D assignment of TRBD2 cannot be verified. Germline assignment: CDR1 LNHNV and CDR2 YYDKDF (reference sequence). There are 17 residues in the CDR3.

This chain links TRBV5-1 with TRBJ1-1. The CDR3 is 15 amino acids. The germline CDR1 and CDR2 sequences are SGHRS and YFSETQ. CDR3 sequence reads: CASSSGRVVNTEAFF.

The chain couples TRBV3-1 to TRBJ2-2; the TRBD1 assignment by TCRdb is unverifiable without DNA. The CDR3 is made up of 18 amino acids. Germline loops: CDR1 LGHDT, CDR2 YNNKEL (reference sequence). CDR3 loop: CASSQDGARQGATGELFF. Full variable domain (remainder filled in from reference TRBV3-1 and TRBJ2-2): DTAVSQTPKYLVTQMGNDKSIKCEQNLGHDTMYWYKQDSKKFLKIMFSYNNKELIINETVPNRFSPKSPDKAHLNLHINSLELGDSAVYFCASSQDGARQGATGELFFGEGSRLTVL.

This sequence joins TRBV18 and TRBJ2-6; the D gene TCRdb calls, TRBD1, cannot be checked with no DNA. Germline assignment: CDR1 KGHSH and CDR2 LQKENI. The CDR3 consists of 15 residues. This CDR3 reads CASSQGLSGANVLTF.

The rearrangement uses TRBV5-5 and TRBJ2-5; with no DNA, the TCRdb D assignment of TRBD1 cannot be verified. The CDR3 sequence is 15 residues long. In germline, CDR1 is SGHKS, CDR2 YYEKEE (reference sequence). This chain's CDR3 is CASSLMAGSKETQYF.

V gene TRBV30 combines with J gene TRBJ1-2; TCRdb reports TRBD1, a call that lacks DNA to check it against. Germline V lookup: CDR1 GTSNPN, CDR2 SVGIG (reference sequence). This CDR3 is 15 amino acids long. CDR3 protein: CAWSVGGTPGYGYTF.

The chain recombines TRBV30 with TRBJ2-5; TCRdb selects TRBD2, and the lack of DNA leaves this call unchecked. Germline CDR1 GTSNPN, CDR2 SVGIG (reference sequence). This CDR3 comprises 15 residues. CDR3 loop: CAWSGNSLAMETQYF.

The gene calls are TRBV6-2 or TRBV6-3 and TRBJ2-3; TCRdb lists TRBD2, though no DNA is available to test this call. This CDR3 region has 15 residues. Per the germline V gene, CDR1 is MNHEY and CDR2 is SVGEGT. CDR3 loop: CASSYQPGLPDTQYF.

CDR3: CSAKDRPFSYEQYF. V usage is TRBV20-1 and J usage is TRBJ2-7. CDR3 size: 14 residues. CDR1 is DFQATT and CDR2 is SNEGSKA in the germline V gene (reference sequence).

The chain links TRBV4-2 to TRBJ1-6; TCRdb lists TRBD1, though no DNA is available to test this call. Germline V gene sequence: CDR1 LGHNA, CDR2 YNFKEQ. The CDR3 is 15 residues long. The CDR3 sequence: CASSQDRGNNSPLHF.

The V and J genes are TRBV5-4 and TRBJ2-5. The CDR3 extends over 14 amino acids. Germline CDR1 and CDR2: SGHNT and YYREEE (reference sequence). CDR3 sequence: CASSLDKRIETQYF.

The V and J genes are TRBV19 and TRBJ2-6; there is no DNA to check the TCRdb D call of TRBD2. CDR3 length: 17 amino acids. Germline CDR1 LNHDA, CDR2 SQIVND (reference sequence). Here the CDR3 reads CASSIVGTFSGANVLTF.

The chain employs TRBV20-1 and TRBJ2-7; there is no DNA to check the TCRdb D call of TRBD1. The V gene's germline CDR1 is DFQATT and CDR2 SNEGSKA (reference sequence). The CDR3 consists of 17 residues. This CDR3 is CSARVSKGHRSSYEQYF.

The CDR3 loop is CASSREGARSEAFF. The V call is TRBV2, the J call TRBJ1-1; TCRdb returns TRBD1, unconfirmable since there is no DNA. The germline V gene has CDR1 SNHLY and CDR2 FYNNEI. CDR3 length equals 14 residues.

The chain recombines TRBV3-1 with TRBJ1-3. From germline, CDR1 is LGHDT and CDR2 YNNKEL (reference sequence). The CDR3 consists of 15 residues. The CDR3: CASRSTANSGNTIYF.

V is TRBV15 and J is TRBJ2-7; TCRdb returns TRBD1, unconfirmable since there is no DNA. The CDR3 spans 15 residues. CDR1 LNHNV and CDR2 YYDKDF come from the germline V gene (reference sequence). This chain's CDR3 is CATSRDRRGDYEQYF.

This chain links TRBV9 with TRBJ1-2. The CDR3 totals 15 residues. Per germline, CDR1 SGDLS and CDR2 YYNGEE. This chain's CDR3 is CASTSQNRLNYGYTF.

V gene TRBV25-1 combines with J gene TRBJ1-2; with no DNA, the TCRdb D assignment of TRBD1 cannot be verified. CDR1 is MGHDK, CDR2 SYGVNS, per germline. This CDR3 has 12 amino acids. The CDR3 protein is CASGTPNYGYTF.

The chain carries TRBV5-1 and TRBJ2-3; TCRdb selects TRBD1, and the lack of DNA leaves this call unchecked. The CDR3 spans 15 residues. The germline V gene encodes CDR1 SGHRS and CDR2 YFSETQ. The CDR3 is CASSLTGGRTDTQYF.

V is TRBV20-1 and J is TRBJ2-4; TCRdb names TRBD2, which stays unverified in the absence of DNA. The CDR3 has 14 amino acids. Germline V gene lookup returns CDR1 DFQATT and CDR2 SNEGSKA (reference sequence). CDR3 sequence reads: CSARGSGGGNIQYF.

The rearrangement joins TRBV7-6 to TRBJ2-5; with no DNA, the TCRdb D assignment of TRBD1 cannot be verified. From germline, CDR1 is SGHVS and CDR2 FNYEAQ. The length of the CDR3 is 15 residues. Here the CDR3 reads CASSSLQGSWETQYF.

The chain recombines TRBV7-2 with TRBJ2-7; TCRdb lists TRBD2, though no DNA is available to test this call. This CDR3 contains 16 residues. Germline V gene sequence: CDR1 SGHTA, CDR2 FQGNSA. The CDR3 reads CASSPAAGGTPYEQYF.

Here the CDR3 reads CASSYGGPDTEAFF. The chain recombines TRBV6-5 with TRBJ1-1; there is no DNA to check the TCRdb D call of TRBD1. The CDR3 is made up of 14 amino acids. Per germline, CDR1 MNHEY and CDR2 SVGAGI.